The 17 T cell receptor beta chains below all came from one sample that was sequenced in a study of blood T cell repertoires in COVID-19. Measured with immunoSEQ multiplex PCR; TCRdb has only the in-frame clones, and not every one. The sample records tens of thousands of clones, around 90% being singletons. The sample taken for sequencing was peripheral blood. The origin of the receptors is a woman older than 75 with active or convalescent COVID-19.

The genes are TRBV11-2 and TRBJ1-1; D gene ambiguous. Germline CDR1 SGHAT, CDR2 FQNNGV. Trimming stripped 3 bases from V and 3 bases from J, with 8 bases between. This CDR3 is built from 13 residues. CDR3 coding DNA: TGTGCCAGCAGCTTTGGTCGCGACACTGAAGCTTTCTTT. Encoded protein: CASSFGRDTEAFF.

CDR3 loop: CATKWQGSQPQHF. CDR3 DNA sequence: TGTGCCACTAAGTGGCAGGGAAGTCAGCCCCAGCATTTT. The V and J genes are TRBV19 and TRBJ1-5, with D tentatively TRBD1 (5 bases). The CDR3 consists of 13 residues. CDR1 is LNHDA, CDR2 SQIVND, per germline (reference sequence). V shed 10 bases and J shed 6 bases, with 16 bases lying between them.

The chain has TRBV5-1 and TRBJ2-7, with 8 bases aligning to TRBD1. CDR1 and CDR2 from the germline V gene are SGHRS and YFSETQ. This CDR3 region has 15 residues. V lost 2 bases and J lost 4; bases outside the gene matches: 8. CDR3 sequence reads: CASSFGQGDWYEQYF. The CDR3 DNA reads as TGCGCCAGCAGCTTCGGACAGGGCGATTGGTACGAGCAGTACTTC.

The chain uses TRBV3-1 (or the pseudogene TRBV3-2) and TRBJ1-3; D may be TRBD1 (5 bases). There are 15 residues in the CDR3. V was cut by 1 base and J by 4 bases, with 11 bases left in between. Germline CDR1 and CDR2: LGHDT and YNNKEL (reference sequence). For the CDR3, the DNA is TGTGCCAGCAGCCAAGCCCAGGGCCCCGGAAACACCATATATTTT. Its translation is CASSQAQGPGNTIYF.

The V and J genes are TRBV19 and TRBJ1-2; 9 nucleotides line up with TRBD1. The CDR3 has 13 amino acids. J gave up 7 bases and V 5 bases, and 5 bases lay outside the gene matches. Per the germline V gene, CDR1 is LNHDA and CDR2 is SQIVND (reference sequence). The CDR3 is CASSWTGEFGYTF. CDR3 in DNA: TGTGCCAGTAGTTGGACAGGGGAGTTTGGCTACACCTTC.

The chain couples TRBV5-1 to TRBJ1-4; tentative D call: TRBD1 (5 bases). The germline V gene encodes CDR1 SGHRS and CDR2 YFSETQ. CDR3 length: 14 amino acids. Trimming removed 1 base from V and 3 bases from J, with 7 bases in between. CDR3 amino acids: CASSLLGPNEKLFF. DNA for the CDR3: TGCGCCAGCAGCTTGTTGGGGCCTAATGAAAAACTGTTTTTT. Filled out from reference TRBV5-1 and TRBJ1-4, the complete variable domain reads KAGVTQTPRYLIKTRGQQVTLSCSPISGHRSVSWYQQTPGQGLQFLFEYFSETQRNKGNFPGRFSGRQFSNSRSEMNVSTLELGDSALYLCASSLLGPNEKLFFGSGTQLSVL.

The V call is TRBV9, the J call TRBJ1-2, with D hard to call. Germline assignment: CDR1 SGDLS and CDR2 YYNGEE. V gave up 8 bases and J gave up 6 bases, with 23 bases separating them. CDR3 size: 15 residues. The CDR3 DNA reads as TGTGCCAGTTCTGAAGGTCGGATCGGAGGGAATGGCTACACCTTC. As protein: CASSEGRIGGNGYTF.

The gene calls are TRBV2 and TRBJ2-1, with TRBD2 matching over 7 bases. This CDR3 has 14 amino acids. V lost 7 bases and J lost 5; bases outside the gene matches: 8. Germline-derived CDR1 and CDR2 are SNHLY and FYNNEI. This chain's CDR3 is CASNIGGVNNEQFF. CDR3 coding DNA: TGTGCCAGCAACATTGGGGGGGTAAACAATGAGCAGTTCTTC.

The rearrangement links TRBV4-2 to TRBJ2-1; 8 bases align to TRBD1. This CDR3 spans 15 amino acids. Germline V lookup: CDR1 LGHNA, CDR2 YNFKEQ. V lost 1 base and J lost 7; bases outside the gene matches: 6. CDR3 DNA sequence: TGTGCCAGCAGCCAAGTTAGCCAGGGGGCAAATGAGCAGTTCTTC. It codes for CASSQVSQGANEQFF.

V is TRBV6-6 and J is TRBJ1-4; 9 bases line up with TRBD1. Germline V CDR1 and CDR2: MNHNY, SVGAGI (reference sequence). V lost 5 bases to trimming and J lost 13 bases; unmatched junction nucleotides: 5. The CDR3 totals 12 residues. The CDR3 region is CASSPGQGRLFF. DNA for the CDR3: TGTGCCAGCAGTCCGGGACAGGGTCGACTGTTTTTT.

The gene calls are TRBV5-1 and TRBJ2-5, with a weak D call TRBD1 (5 bases). V lost 2 bases and J 5 bases, leaving 7 bases between the germline ends. The CDR3 extends over 12 amino acids. Germline lookup yields CDR1 SGHRS and CDR2 YFSETQ. In nucleotides, the CDR3 is TGCGCCAGCAGCTTCCAGGGTGAGACCCAGTACTTC. It encodes CASSFQGETQYF.

J is TRBJ1-2 and V is TRBV12-3 or TRBV12-4; D might be TRBD1 (5 bases). V was pared by 6 bases and J by 5 bases, with 7 bases between. The CDR3 is made up of 11 amino acids. CDR3 nucleotide sequence: TGTGCCAGCAGCGGGGGTTATGGCTACACCTTC. It specifies CASSGGYGYTF.

The chain joins TRBV9 to TRBJ2-2; 7 nucleotides align to TRBD2. The CDR3 contains 15 residues. Germline CDR1 and CDR2: SGDLS and YYNGEE. The V gene end was trimmed by 5 bases and the J gene end by 7 bases; junction bases not matched to a gene: 11. The CDR3 is CASSAGLPGGGELFF. As DNA, the CDR3 is TGTGCCAGCAGTGCGGGACTACCTGGGGGCGGGGAGCTGTTTTTT.

The V and J genes are TRBV7-3 and TRBJ2-1; 8 bases are a match to TRBD2. The V gene end was trimmed by 0 bases and the J gene end by 6 bases; junction bases not matched to a gene: 4. The CDR3 sequence is 15 residues long. Germline V gives CDR1 SGHTA, CDR2 FQGTGA. CDR3 in amino acids: CASSLTSGVGNEQFF. CDR3 bases: TGTGCCAGCAGCTTAACTAGCGGGGTAGGCAATGAGCAGTTCTTC.

This clone was observed once. This chain uses TRBV7-3 with TRBJ2-1; D is unresolved. In germline, CDR1 is SGHTA, CDR2 FQGTGA. V lost 5 bases to trimming and J lost 10 bases, with 21 bases between them. The CDR3 consists of 15 residues. CDR3 in amino acids: CASSPLFQSTREQFF. The CDR3 coding sequence is TGTGCCAGCAGCCCCCTCTTCCAATCTACCAGGGAGCAGTTCTTC. Using reference TRBV7-3 and TRBJ2-1 for the parts outside the CDR3, the full variable domain is GAGVSQTPSNKVTEKGKYVELRCDPISGHTALYWYRQSLGQGPEFLIYFQGTGAADDSGLPNDRFFAVRPEGSVSTLKIQRTERGDSAVYLCASSPLFQSTREQFFGPGTRLTVL.

This chain links TRBV12-1 with TRBJ2-7; whether TRBD2, the table's D call, matches the DNA was not checked. TRBV12-1 is a documented pseudogene. The CDR3 is 15 residues long. The CDR3 loop reads CASSLRAGNDYEQYF. As DNA, the CDR3 is TGTGCCAGCAGCTTACGAGCGGGGAACGACTACGAGCAGTACTTC.

This clone was detected a few times. The chain has TRBV6-2 or TRBV6-3 and TRBJ2-5; TRBD2 matches 10 bases. J lost 5 bases, V lost 5 bases, and 8 bases had no gene match. Germline V lookup: CDR1 MNHEY, CDR2 SVGEGT. This CDR3 contains 15 residues. CDR3 amino acids: CASSITSGDVETQYF. In DNA form, the CDR3 reads TGTGCCAGCAGTATTACTAGCGGGGATGTGGAGACCCAGTACTTC.